One and the same sample provided the 2 T cell receptor beta chains below, sequenced in a study of OX40 agonist ivuxolimab in advanced cancers. Data came from immunoSEQ multiplex PCR; TCRdb stores just in-frame clones and leaves some out. The table has roughly 40,000 clones, roughly four fifths seen once; the top ten hold around 1.9%. Specimen: CD4+ or CD8+ T cells sorted from blood, collected in a trial of the OX40 agonist ivuxolimab. These TCRs come from an adult with an advanced solid tumor such as melanoma, head and neck, liver or kidney cancer.

The CDR3: CASPATGYQETQYF. The CDR3 DNA sequence: TGTGCCAGTCCGGCAACAGGGTACCAAGAGACCCAGTACTTC. The rearrangement joins TRBV2 to TRBJ2-5; D is possibly TRBD1 (6 bases). This CDR3 contains 14 residues. CDR1 is SNHLY, CDR2 FYNNEI, per germline. The V end was cut by 9 bases, the J end by 0 bases, with 14 bases between.

V gene TRBV11-2 combines with J gene TRBJ2-5, with D possibly called TRBD1 or TRBD2 (5 bases each). This CDR3 is 12 amino acids long. Per germline, CDR1 SGHAT and CDR2 FQNNGV. V was pared by 10 bases and J by 4 bases, with 13 bases between. CDR3: CATQRGGETQYF. In nucleotides, the CDR3 is TGTGCCACCCAGAGGGGCGGAGAGACCCAGTACTTC.